The TCR beta chain under discussion was sequenced for a study of T cell responses to AZD1222 COVID-19 vaccine. Study-wide points: Spike-specific TCR breadth and depth rose after two AZD1222 doses. A mostly white British donor set with more females was recruited, and clonal diversity was possibly underestimated.

Libraries were prepared by immunoSEQ multiplex PCR; TCRdb keeps only in-frame clonotypes and omits some of them. The repertoire consists of about 120,000 clones, with about 90% occurring once and the leading ten covering roughly 7%. The CDR3 contains 16 residues. Trimming took 5 bases from V and 4 from J, leaving 17 bases between them. The germline gives CDR1 ENHRY, CDR2 SYGVKD. Remarks on this clone: Its specificity is not known.

The rearrangement joins TRBV10-3 to TRBJ2-2, with D possibly being TRBD1 or TRBD2 (5 bases each). Specimen: peripheral blood, collected on day 0 of AZD1222 vaccination. This sequence originates from an adult in good health. The CDR3 sequence is CAISSFGTTGTGELFF. Written as DNA, the CDR3 is TGTGCCATCAGTAGTTTCGGGACGACCGGCACCGGGGAGCTGTTTTTT.